This paragraph reports one T cell receptor beta chain. Its antigen is as yet unknown. These data come from a study of radiotherapy plus CTLA-4 blockade in lung cancer. On the study more broadly: Disease control was seen in about 30% of patients, objective responses in roughly 17%. Study outcomes and limitations: Per reports, early blood T cell clone dynamics, plus interferon-beta, forecast response most strongly. In blood, tumor-derived TCR clones expanded after radiotherapy plus ipilimumab.

Data came from immunoSEQ multiplex PCR; TCRdb stores just in-frame clones and leaves some out. The table lists roughly 85,000 clones, about 88% of them singletons. This CDR3 region has 14 residues. The ends lost 3 bases at V and 3 bases at J; junction bases unmatched: 4. Germline V gene lookup returns CDR1 SGHNT and CDR2 YENEEA. Lung cancer patients with chemo-refractory metastatic non-small-cell disease were given focal radiation plus CTLA-4 blockade with ipilimumab. The chain combines TRBV11-3 with TRBJ1-2; 7 bases line up with TRBD1. This clonotype was obtained from a human donor with non-small cell lung cancer that progressed on radiotherapy plus ipilimumab. The source was peripheral blood, collected from a patient treated with radiotherapy plus ipilimumab. The CDR3 nucleotides read TGTGCCAGCAGCTTCCGACAGGGTTACTATGGCTACACCTTC. Amino acids: CASSFRQGYYGYTF.